A selection of T cell receptor beta chains follows, all from one sample in a study of sequential checkpoint blockade in melanoma. TCRdb keeps only in-frame clones here, not all; method: immunoSEQ multiplex PCR. The sample yields about 40,000 clones, about nine tenths seen once. This specimen was CD8+ T cells sorted from blood (inferred from file names), taken from a patient given nivolumab and ipilimumab in sequence. The source of these receptors is a human donor with melanoma. CDR3s include the opening cysteine and the closing phenylalanine or tryptophan. A D gene is named only where the DNA matches it firmly. Clone size is not always given. Where it is, it says once, few, many or a class for expanded clones.

TRBV9	-	TRBJ1-5	-	CASGGGGTNQPQHF	TGTGCCAGCGGGGGGGGAGGGACCAATCAGCCCCAGCATTTT
TRBV28	-	TRBJ2-7	-	CASSIYYEQYF	TGTGCCAGCAGTATTTACTACGAGCAGTACTTC
TRBV7-6	-	TRBJ2-3	-	CASSLAASVQSTDTQYF	TGTGCCAGCAGCTTAGCGGCTAGCGTACAGAGCACAGATACGCAGTATTTT
TRBV20-1	once	TRBJ1-1	-	CSAAGGSAFF	TGCAGTGCCGCAGGAGGTTCAGCTTTCTTT
TRBV27	-	TRBJ2-1	-	CASSQPSYNEQFF	TGTGCCAGCAGTCAACCCAGCTACAATGAGCAGTTCTTC
TRBV6-1	-	TRBJ2-3	-	CASRTTGTDTQYF	TGTGCCAGCAGGACGACTGGCACAGATACGCAGTATTTT
TRBV19	-	TRBJ2-1	TRBD2	CASTYSGTYNEQFF	TGTGCCAGTACTTATAGCGGGACCTACAATGAGCAGTTCTTC
TRBV6-1	-	TRBJ1-1	-	CASSAISGLSPEAFF	TGTGCCAGCAGTGCCATATCGGGACTCTCCCCCGAAGCTTTCTTT
TRBV28	-	TRBJ2-3	TRBD2	CASSLSGRTSTDTQYF	TGTGCCAGCAGCCTTAGCGGGAGGACTAGCACAGATACGCAGTATTTT
TRBV9	-	TRBJ1-4	-	CASSVATGNEKLFF	TGTGCCAGCAGCGTAGCTACAGGGAATGAAAAACTGTTTTTT
TRBV4-1	-	TRBJ2-1	TRBD2	CASSQADSGAAYNEQFF	TGCGCCAGCAGCCAAGCGGATAGCGGGGCCGCCTACAATGAGCAGTTCTTC
TRBV19	-	TRBJ2-1	-	CASSMSGSYNEQFF	TGTGCCAGTAGTATGTCTGGGAGCTACAATGAGCAGTTCTTC
TRBV4-2	-	TRBJ2-3	-	CASSQVGAGLTDTQYF	TGTGCCAGCAGCCAAGTGGGAGCGGGCCTCACAGATACGCAGTATTTT
TRBV14	once	TRBJ2-3	-	CASSEGLSNTDTQYF	TGTGCCAGCAGCGAGGGACTTAGCAACACAGATACGCAGTATTTT
TRBV28	-	TRBJ2-3	TRBD1	CASTWDRGRDTQYF	TGTGCCAGCACCTGGGACAGGGGGCGGGATACGCAGTATTTT
TRBV5-1	-	TRBJ2-7	-	CASSLVGAGSYEQYF	TGCGCCAGCAGCCTGGTGGGGGCTGGTTCCTACGAGCAGTACTTC
TRBV7-8	once	TRBJ2-7	TRBD2	CASSLLTSGGPSYEQYF	TGTGCCAGCAGCTTATTAACTAGCGGGGGTCCCTCCTACGAGCAGTACTTC
TRBV5-1	-	TRBJ1-4	-	CASSLGAGVDNEKLFF	TGCGCCAGCAGCTTAGGAGCGGGGGTCGACAATGAAAAACTGTTTTTT
TRBV27	-	TRBJ1-5	TRBD1	CASSLTGVDQPQHF	TGTGCCAGCAGTCTTACAGGGGTGGATCAGCCCCAGCATTTT
TRBV27	-	TRBJ2-7	-	CASSYRAGGGEQYF	TGTGCCAGCAGTTACAGGGCCGGCGGGGGCGAGCAGTACTTC
TRBV4-3	-	TRBJ2-1	TRBD2	CASSPHSGRGNEQFF	TGCGCCAGCAGCCCCCATAGCGGGAGGGGCAATGAGCAGTTCTTC
TRBV5-1	-	TRBJ2-2	-	CASSPPSVTGELFF	TGCGCCAGCAGCCCCCCTAGTGTCACCGGGGAGCTGTTTTTT
TRBV19	few	TRBJ1-4	-	CASSTRTPANEKLFF	TGTGCCAGTAGTACGCGGACACCTGCTAATGAAAAACTGTTTTTT
TRBV6-5	-	TRBJ2-5	-	CATTKGETQYF	TGTGCCACCACTAAGGGGGAGACCCAGTACTTC
TRBV11-3	-	TRBJ2-2	-	CASSFRLLTGELFF	TGTGCCAGCAGCTTTCGCCTACTGACCGGGGAGCTGTTTTTT
TRBV9	-	TRBJ2-1	-	CASSLTQVLGAYNEQFF	TGTGCCAGCAGCTTAACACAGGTCCTTGGGGCCTACAATGAGCAGTTCTTC
TRBV7-2	-	TRBJ2-3	-	CASSFREADTQYF	TGTGCCAGCAGCTTTCGCGAGGCAGATACGCAGTATTTT